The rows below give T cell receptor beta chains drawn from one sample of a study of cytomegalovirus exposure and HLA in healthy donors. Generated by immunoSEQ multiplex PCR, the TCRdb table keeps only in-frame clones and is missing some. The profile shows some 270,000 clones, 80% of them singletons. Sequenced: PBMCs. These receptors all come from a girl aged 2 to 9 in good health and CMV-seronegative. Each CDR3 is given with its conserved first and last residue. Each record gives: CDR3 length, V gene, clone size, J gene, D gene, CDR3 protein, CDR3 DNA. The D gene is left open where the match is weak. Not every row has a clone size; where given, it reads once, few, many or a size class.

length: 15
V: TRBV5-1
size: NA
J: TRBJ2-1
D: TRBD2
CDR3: CASSFIAGVDNEQFF
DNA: TGCGCCAGCAGCTTTATAGCGGGGGTAGACAATGAGCAGTTCTTC

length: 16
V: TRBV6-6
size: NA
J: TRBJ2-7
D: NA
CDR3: CASSYSSTAGTYEQYF
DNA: TGTGCCAGCAGTTACTCGAGTACGGCGGGTACCTACGAGCAGTACTTC

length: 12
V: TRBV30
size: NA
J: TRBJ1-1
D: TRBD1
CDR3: CAWSYGTGEAFF
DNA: TGTGCCTGGAGTTATGGGACAGGTGAAGCTTTCTTT

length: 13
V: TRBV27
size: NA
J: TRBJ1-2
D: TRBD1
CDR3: CASRGTGSEGYTF
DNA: TGTGCCAGCAGGGGGACAGGCAGCGAAGGCTACACCTTC

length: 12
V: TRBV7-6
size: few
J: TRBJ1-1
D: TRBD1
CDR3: CATRTGADEAFF
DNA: TGTGCCACCCGGACAGGGGCGGATGAAGCTTTCTTT

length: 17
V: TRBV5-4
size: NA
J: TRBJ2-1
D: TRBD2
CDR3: CASSWGAAAGDLNEQFF
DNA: TGTGCCAGCAGCTGGGGGGCGGCAGCGGGAGATTTGAATGAGCAGTTCTTC

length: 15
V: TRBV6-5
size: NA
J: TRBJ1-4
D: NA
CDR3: CASSSGRVPNEKLFF
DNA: TGTGCCAGCAGTTCGGGAAGGGTCCCTAATGAAAAACTGTTTTTT

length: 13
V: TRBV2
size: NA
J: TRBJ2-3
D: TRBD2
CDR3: CASMRGGIDTQYF
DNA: TGTGCCAGCATGCGGGGGGGCATAGATACGCAGTATTTT

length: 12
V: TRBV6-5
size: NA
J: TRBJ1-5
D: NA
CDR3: CASSYSKAPQHF
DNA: TGTGCCAGCAGTTACTCGAAAGCTCCCCAGCATTTT

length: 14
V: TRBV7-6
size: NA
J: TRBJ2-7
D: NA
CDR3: CASSLDFIAYEQYF
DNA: TGTGCCAGCAGCTTAGATTTTATAGCCTACGAGCAGTACTTC

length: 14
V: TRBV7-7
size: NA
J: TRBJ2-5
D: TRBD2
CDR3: CASSLDGAGEPQYF
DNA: TGTGCCAGCAGCTTAGATGGTGCGGGGGAGCCCCAGTACTTC

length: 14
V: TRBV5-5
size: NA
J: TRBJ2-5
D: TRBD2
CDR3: CASSSRTSGFTQYF
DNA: TGTGCCAGCAGCTCAAGGACTAGCGGATTTACCCAGTACTTC

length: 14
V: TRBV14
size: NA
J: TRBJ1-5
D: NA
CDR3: CASSPQGSNQPQHF
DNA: TGTGCCAGCAGCCCTCAGGGCAGCAATCAGCCCCAGCATTTT

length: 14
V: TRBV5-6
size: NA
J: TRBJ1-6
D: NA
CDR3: CASSFQGLNSPLHF
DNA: TGTGCCAGCAGCTTCCAGGGGCTGAATTCACCCCTCCACTTT

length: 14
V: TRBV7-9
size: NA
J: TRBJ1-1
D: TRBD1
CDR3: CASIRQGANTEAFF
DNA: TGTGCCAGCATCCGACAGGGGGCCAATACTGAAGCTTTCTTT

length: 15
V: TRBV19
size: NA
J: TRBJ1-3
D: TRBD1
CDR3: CASSMDRGPGNTIYF
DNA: TGTGCCAGTAGTATGGACAGGGGGCCTGGAAACACCATATATTTT

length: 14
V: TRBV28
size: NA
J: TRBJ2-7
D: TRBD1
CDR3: CASSLGTVGYEQYF
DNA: TGTGCCAGCAGTTTAGGGACAGTTGGCTACGAGCAGTACTTC

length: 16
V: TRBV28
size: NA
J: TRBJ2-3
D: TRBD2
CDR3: CASSPHSGRKSDTQYF
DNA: TGTGCCAGCAGTCCCCATAGCGGGAGGAAGTCAGATACGCAGTATTTT

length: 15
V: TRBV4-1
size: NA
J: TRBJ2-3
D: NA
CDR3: CASSQDREVSDTQYF
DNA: TGCGCCAGCAGCCAAGACAGGGAGGTGTCAGATACGCAGTATTTT

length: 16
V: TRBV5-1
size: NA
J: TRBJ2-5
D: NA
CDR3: CASSGGASGVRETQYF
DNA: TGCGCCAGCAGCGGGGGCGCCAGTGGAGTCCGGGAGACCCAGTACTTC

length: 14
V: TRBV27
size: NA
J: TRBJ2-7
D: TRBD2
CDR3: CASSFGTNGYEQYF
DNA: TGTGCCAGCAGTTTCGGGACTAACGGCTACGAGCAGTACTTC

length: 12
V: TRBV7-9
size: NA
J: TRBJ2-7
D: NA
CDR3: CASSLVRYEQYF
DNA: TGTGCCAGCAGCTTAGTGAGGTACGAGCAGTACTTC

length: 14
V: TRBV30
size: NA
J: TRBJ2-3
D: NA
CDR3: CAWGSTGATDTQYF
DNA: TGTGCCTGGGGGTCGACAGGTGCCACAGATACGCAGTATTTT

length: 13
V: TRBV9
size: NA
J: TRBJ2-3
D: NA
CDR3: CASSSDITDTQYF
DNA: TGTGCCAGCAGCTCCGACATCACAGATACGCAGTATTTT

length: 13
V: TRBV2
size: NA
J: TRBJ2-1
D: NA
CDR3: CASGSSGYNEQFF
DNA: TGTGCCAGCGGCAGCTCAGGCTACAATGAGCAGTTCTTC

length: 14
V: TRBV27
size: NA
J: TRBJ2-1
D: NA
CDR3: CASSSQGTGNEQFF
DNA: TGTGCCAGCAGTTCCCAGGGTACCGGTAATGAGCAGTTCTTC

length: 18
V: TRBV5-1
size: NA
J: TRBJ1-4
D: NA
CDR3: CASSLRAGWNPANEKLFF
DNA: TGCGCCAGCAGCTTGAGGGCAGGGTGGAATCCGGCTAATGAAAAACTGTTTTTT